This TCR beta chain was identified during a study of response to subunit inactivated influenza vaccine. Per germline, CDR1 SGHRS and CDR2 YFSETQ. The CDR3 loop spans 15 amino acids. Deletions cut 0 bases from V and 7 bases from J, with 11 bases between. In this sample, this clonotype turned up a few times. The antigen remains unidentified. Findings and caveats of the study: It was suggested by the authors that few new T cells are recruited by each seasonal influenza vaccination.

TCRdb re-called the RT-PCR reads with MiXCR, one entry per CDR3 protein. The repertoire holds around 710,000 distinct CDR3 sequences, with about 15% as singletons. The chain joins TRBV5-1 to TRBJ1-6; D may be TRBD1 (5 bases). This sequence was found in a man aged 45-65 years who received an inactivated influenza vaccine. The sequencing here drew on PBMCs from blood, taken less than 15 days before vaccination. CDR3 DNA: TGCGCCAGCAGCTTGGTGAGGGGTTACAATTCACCCCTCCACTTT. Translated, it gives CASSLVRGYNSPLHF.